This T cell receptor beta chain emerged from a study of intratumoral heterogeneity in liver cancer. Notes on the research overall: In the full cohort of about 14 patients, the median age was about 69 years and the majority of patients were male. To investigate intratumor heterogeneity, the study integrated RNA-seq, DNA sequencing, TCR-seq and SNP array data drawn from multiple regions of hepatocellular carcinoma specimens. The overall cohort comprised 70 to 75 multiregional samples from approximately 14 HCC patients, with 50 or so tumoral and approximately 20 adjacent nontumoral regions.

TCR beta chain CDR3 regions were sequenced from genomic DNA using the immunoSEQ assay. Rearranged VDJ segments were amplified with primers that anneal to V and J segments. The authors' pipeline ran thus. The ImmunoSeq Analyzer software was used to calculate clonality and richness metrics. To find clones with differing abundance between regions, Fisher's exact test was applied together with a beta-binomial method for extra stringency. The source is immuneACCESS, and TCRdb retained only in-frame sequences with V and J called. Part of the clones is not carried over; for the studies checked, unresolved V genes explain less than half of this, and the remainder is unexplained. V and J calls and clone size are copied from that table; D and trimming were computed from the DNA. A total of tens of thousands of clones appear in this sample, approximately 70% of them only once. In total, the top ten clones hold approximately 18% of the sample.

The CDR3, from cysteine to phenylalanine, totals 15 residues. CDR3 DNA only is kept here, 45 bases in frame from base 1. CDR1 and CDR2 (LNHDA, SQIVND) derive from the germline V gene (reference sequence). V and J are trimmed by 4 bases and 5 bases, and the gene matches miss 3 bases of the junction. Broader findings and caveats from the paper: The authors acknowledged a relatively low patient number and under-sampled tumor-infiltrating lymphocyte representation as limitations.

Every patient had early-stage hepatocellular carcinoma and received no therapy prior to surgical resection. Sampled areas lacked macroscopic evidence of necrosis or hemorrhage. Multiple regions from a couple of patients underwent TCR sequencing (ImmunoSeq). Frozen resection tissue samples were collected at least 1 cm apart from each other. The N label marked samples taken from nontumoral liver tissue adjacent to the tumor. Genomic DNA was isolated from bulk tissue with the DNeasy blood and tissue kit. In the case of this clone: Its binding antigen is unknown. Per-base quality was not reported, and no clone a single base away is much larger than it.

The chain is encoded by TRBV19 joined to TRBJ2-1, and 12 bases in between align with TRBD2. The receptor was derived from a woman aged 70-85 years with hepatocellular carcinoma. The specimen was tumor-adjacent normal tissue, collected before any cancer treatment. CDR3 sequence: CASSTGLAGNNEQFF. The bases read TGTGCCAGTAGTACAGGACTAGCGGGGAACAATGAGCAGTTCTTC.